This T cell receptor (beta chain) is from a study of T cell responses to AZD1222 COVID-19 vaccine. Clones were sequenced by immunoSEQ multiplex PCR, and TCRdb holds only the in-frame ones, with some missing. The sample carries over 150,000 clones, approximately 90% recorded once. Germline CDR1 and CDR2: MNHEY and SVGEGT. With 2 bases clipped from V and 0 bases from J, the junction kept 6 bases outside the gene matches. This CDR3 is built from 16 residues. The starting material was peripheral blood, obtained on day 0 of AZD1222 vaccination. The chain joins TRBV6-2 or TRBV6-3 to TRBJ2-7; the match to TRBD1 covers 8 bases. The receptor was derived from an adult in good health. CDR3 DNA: TGTGCCAGCAGTTACGGTGGGACAGGCTTCTCCTACGAGCAGTACTTC. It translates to CASSYGGTGFSYEQYF.